This T cell receptor (beta chain) was found in a study of radiotherapy plus CTLA-4 blockade in lung cancer. Study-wide findings and caveats: It was early blood T cell clone dynamics, with interferon-beta, that reportedly best predicted response.

The CDR3 loop spans 14 amino acids. CDR1 and CDR2 from the germline V gene are SEHNR and FQNEAQ (reference sequence). Trimming shortened V by 5 bases and J by 0 bases, and 11 bases separated the two germline ends. A remark on this clone: Its matching antigen is unknown.

This table comes from immunoSEQ multiplex PCR, and its TCRdb copy is limited to in-frame clones, with some not included. Here the sample spans more than 40,000 clones, around nine tenths being singletons. This chain links TRBV7-9 with TRBJ2-7; D is unclear. Specimen: peripheral blood, collected from a patient treated with radiotherapy plus ipilimumab. The clonotype was recovered from a human donor with non-small cell lung cancer whose response to radiotherapy plus ipilimumab could not be evaluated. DNA for the CDR3: TGTGCCAGCAGCCCCTCCTCGTCCTCCTACGAGCAGTACTTC. Translation: CASSPSSSSYEQYF.